The 9 T cell receptor delta chains below all came from one sample that was sequenced in a study of γδ T cells in repeated Plasmodium falciparum infection. TCRdb re-analyzed the multiplex PCR reads via CATT. The sample has around 89,000 delta-chain clones; around 1.4% are singletons. Gammadelta T cells were flow-sorted from PBMC into Vgamma9/Vdelta2+ and Vdelta2-negative populations for bulk analysis. Sequencing was performed on gamma-delta T cells from blood. These receptors were obtained from a pool of human donors (malaria-infected and uninfected, not separated).

For this clone: TCRdb records a much larger clone's protein for this DNA, with a difference at residue 5 that likely arises from a read error; the protein given is the translation of the DNA. The gene calls are TRDV3 and TRDJ1, with D perhaps matching TRDD2 (5 bases). Looked up from germline, CDR1 is TVYSNPD and CDR2 is GDNSRS (reference sequence). The CDR3 is 15 amino acids. Trimming stripped 4 bases from V and 0 bases from J, with 18 bases between. CDR3 residues: CASASFKGYTDKLIF. The CDR3 bases are TGTGCCTCTGCGTCCTTCAAGGGGTACACCGATAAACTCATCTTT. The variable domain in full, with the rest retrieved from reference TRDV3 and TRDJ1, is CDKVTQSSPDQTVASGSEVVLLCTYDTVYSNPDLFWYRIRPDYSFQFVFYGDNSRSEGADFTQGRFSVKHILTQKAFHLVISPVRTEDSATYYCASASFKGYTDKLIFGKGTRVTVEP.

This clone has a handful of counts. Only one base separates this from a far larger clonotype, so it likely reflects a read error. Other nucleotide sequences in the sample specify the same CDR3. This chain joins TRDV1 and TRDJ1; 7 nucleotides agree with TRDD3. The trim removed 1 base at V and 4 bases at J, leaving 21 bases unmatched. The CDR3 extends over 20 amino acids. Germline V gene data show CDR1 as TSWWSYY and CDR2 as QGS. The CDR3 DNA reads as TGTGCTCTTGGGGAACAAGGACTTTACGGCGTGCTGGGGGGAGGCGATAAACTCATCTTT. Translated, it gives CALGEQGLYGVLGGGDKLIF.

This clone has at least ten counts. This rearrangement joins TRDV1 to TRDJ1, with D possibly TRDD3 on 6 matching bases. TCRdb carries no J gene annotation; the J gene was assigned here by matching the DNA with germline. Trimming left V 0 bases short and J 1 base short, with 33 bases between. The CDR3 extends over 23 amino acids. Germline V gene sequence: CDR1 TSWWSYY, CDR2 QGS. The CDR3 nucleotides are TGTGCTCTTGGGGAACTAAGGAGGGGGGACCATCGTACAACACAAAAGATCACCGATAAACTCATCTTT. It translates to CALGELRRGDHRTTQKITDKLIF.

Points on this clone: TCRdb's entry gives the protein of a much larger clone, which mismatches this DNA's translation at residue 19, likely from a read error; the protein reported here is translated from the DNA. V gene TRDV1 was called; the J gene was not; the table assigns TRDD3, which was not confirmed against the DNA. The CDR3 length is 21 residues. CDR1 TSWWSYY and CDR2 QGS come from the germline V gene. The CDR3: CALGEIPGGYWGIRVGDKPIF. The CDR3 nucleotides are TGTGCTCTTGGGGAAATCCCCGGGGGGTACTGGGGGATACGCGTGGGAGATAAACCCATCTTT.

This clone was observed a handful of times. This likely reflects a read error, since a far larger clone is one base away. Other DNA sequences within the sample encode an identical CDR3. V usage is TRDV1 and J usage is TRDJ1; D unresolved. CDR1 and CDR2 (germline): TSWWSYY, QGS. CDR3 length: 14 amino acids. Here the CDR3 DNA reads TGTGCTCTTGGGGAACTGACATGGACCGATAAGCTCATCTTT. It is translated as CALGELTWTDKLIF.

On this clone itself: A read error likely explains why the TCRdb protein, taken from a much larger clone, differs from this DNA's translation at residue 9; the protein shown is translated from the DNA. The chain uses TRDV1 and TRDJ1; D gene uncertain. The CDR3 is made up of 15 amino acids. Germline V gene lookup returns CDR1 TSWWSYY and CDR2 QGS. The V gene lost 2 bases and the J gene lost 0 bases, with 10 bases spanning the gap. The CDR3 protein is CALGEMSRHTDKLIF. The CDR3 nucleotides read TGTGCTCTTGGGGAAATGTCACGACACACCGATAAACTCATCTTT.

A note on this clone: The protein TCRdb lists belongs to a much larger clone and differs from this DNA's translation at residue 12, which points to a read error; the protein shown is made from the DNA. The chain couples TRDV1 to TRDJ1; TRDD3 matches 7 bases. The V segment lost 2 bases and the J segment 1 base; nucleotides outside the gene matches: 22. Germline V gives CDR1 TSWWSYY, CDR2 QGS. The CDR3 is made up of 21 amino acids. The CDR3 loop reads CALGEVGAFFWRIRPTDKLIF. Here the CDR3 DNA reads TGTGCTCTTGGGGAAGTAGGAGCCTTCTTCTGGAGGATACGACCCACCGATAAACTCATCTTT.

Notes on this clone: The amino acid sequence in TCRdb belongs to a much larger clone and departs from this DNA's translation at residue 12, likely a sequencing read error; the sequence shown is translated from the DNA. The V call is TRDV1, the J call TRDJ1, with a possible D match to TRDD1 (5 bases). The J gene was not available in TCRdb and was assigned here by matching the DNA to germline segments. CDR1 is TSWWSYY, CDR2 QGS, per germline. This CDR3 has 16 residues. CDR3: CALVEIRTYITHKLIF. The CDR3 coding sequence is TGTGCTCTTGTGGAAATCAGAACGTACATCACCCATAAACTCATCTTT.

This clone was counted at least ten times. The chain links TRDV1 to TRDJ2; 10 bases fit TRDD3. CDR1 and CDR2 from the germline V gene are TSWWSYY and QGS. The CDR3 is made up of 18 amino acids. J was trimmed by 5 bases and V by 0 bases; bases with no gene match: 9. CDR3 sequence reads: CALGELNVLGDRTAQLFF. CDR3 nucleotides: TGTGCTCTTGGGGAACTTAACGTACTGGGGGATCGAACAGCACAACTCTTCTTT.